The 6 T cell receptor beta chains below were found in one sample sequenced in a study of blood T cell repertoires in COVID-19. Clones were sequenced by immunoSEQ multiplex PCR, and TCRdb holds only the in-frame ones, with some missing. The sample lists about 88,000 clones, about 85% occurring once. Sequencing was carried out using peripheral blood. Receptors originate from a woman in her 70s with acute or convalescent COVID-19.

This chain connects TRBV3-1 (or the pseudogene TRBV3-2) to TRBJ2-7; the D is unclear. The CDR3 contains 14 residues. From germline, CDR1 is LGHDT and CDR2 YNNKEL (reference sequence). Between the trimmed V and J ends, which lost 4 bases and 3 bases, there was a span of 13 bases. The CDR3 region has the DNA TGTGCCAGCAGCCTCCCGCTACTATTCTACGAGCAGTACGTC. Translation gives CASSLPLLFYEQYV.

The rearrangement uses TRBV6-5 and TRBJ1-1; 7 bases line up with TRBD1. The CDR3 is 11 residues long. The J segment lost 7 bases and the V segment lost 6 bases, leaving 2 bases of the junction unmatched. Germline loops: CDR1 MNHEY, CDR2 SVGAGI. CDR3 sequence (DNA): TGTGCCAGCAGCCGGACAGGTGAAGCTTTCTTT. Amino acids: CASSRTGEAFF.

This clone occurred a few times. The V and J genes are TRBV18 and TRBJ2-1, with 13 bases lining up with TRBD2. The CDR3 is 16 amino acids. V lost 2 bases, J lost 10 bases, and 8 bases stayed unmatched. In germline, CDR1 is KGHSH, CDR2 LQKENI. CDR3 DNA: TGTGCCAGCTCACCAGGACTAGCGGGGGCCACGGAGGAGCAGTTCTTC. Translation gives CASSPGLAGATEEQFF.

This chain links TRBV6-1 with TRBJ2-3, with 8 bases lining up with TRBD2. The CDR3 totals 14 residues. Per germline, CDR1 MNHNS and CDR2 SASEGT. The V segment lost 6 bases and the J segment 4 bases; nucleotides outside the gene matches: 6. CDR3 sequence (DNA): TGTGCCAGCAGGCGGGGGGTCCCCCCAGATACGCAGTATTTT. It yields the protein CASRRGVPPDTQYF.

V gene TRBV12-3 or TRBV12-4 combines with J gene TRBJ2-7, with 7 positions matching TRBD2. With V trimmed by 3 bases and J by 7 bases, 3 bases remained unmatched. This CDR3 has 12 residues. The CDR3, as DNA: TGTGCCAGCAGTTTGGGGGAGGGAGAGCAGTACGTC. As protein: CASSLGEGEQYV.

The rearrangement joins TRBV29-1 to TRBJ2-4; D may be TRBD1 (5 bases). The CDR3 is made up of 13 amino acids. V shed 5 bases and J shed 5 bases, with 13 bases lying between them. Germline CDR1 SQVTM, CDR2 ANQGSEA. The CDR3 is CSVSRGGENIQYF. In DNA, the CDR3 is TGCAGCGTTTCTAGGGGCGGCGAAAACATTCAGTACTTC.